These 25 T cell receptor beta chains share one sample of origin, sequenced in a study of T cell repertoires in cytomegalovirus infection. TCRdb re-called the reads through MiXCR, storing one row per CDR3 protein. The profile covers around 300,000 distinct CDR3 sequences, with about a quarter appearing a single time and around 14% taken by the ten largest. Input material: PBMCs. These receptors came from a human donor in good health (CMV status not recorded). Some clones in this sample may be carry-over from other donors' samples.

This sequence joins TRBV19 and TRBJ1-5; 8 nucleotides agree with TRBD1. V lost 4 bases, J lost 6 bases, and 5 bases stayed unmatched. The CDR3 is made up of 14 amino acids. Germline values: CDR1 LNHDA, CDR2 SQIVND (reference sequence). CDR3 DNA: TGTGCCAGTAGTACGGACAGGGCAACTCAGCCCCAGCATTTT. The encoded protein is CASSTDRATQPQHF.

This clonotype was seen only a few times. V usage is TRBV20-1 and J usage is TRBJ2-7; 7 bases fit TRBD2. Germline V gene lookup returns CDR1 DFQATT and CDR2 SNEGSKA (reference sequence). With V trimmed by 0 bases and J by 5 bases, 7 bases remained unmatched. The CDR3 runs to 14 residues. The CDR3 protein is CSARDGRAGDEQYF. For the CDR3, the DNA is TGCAGTGCTAGAGATGGGAGGGCCGGGGACGAGCAGTACTTC.

This clonotype was recorded a few times. This chain uses TRBV20-1 with TRBJ2-2; 12 bases align to TRBD2. Trimming at V came to 6 bases and at J to 5 bases, leaving 1 base not matched to a gene. The germline CDR1 and CDR2 sequences are DFQATT and SNEGSKA (reference sequence). This CDR3 is built from 13 residues. The CDR3 nucleotides are TGCAGTGCAGGACTAGCGGGGACCGGGGAGCTGTTTTTT. Encoded protein: CSAGLAGTGELFF.

The rearrangement links TRBV2 to TRBJ2-7; 11 bases map to TRBD2. In germline, CDR1 is SNHLY, CDR2 FYNNEI. The CDR3 runs to 14 residues. With 6 bases clipped from V and 2 bases from J, the junction kept 3 bases outside the gene matches. CDR3 DNA: TGTGCCAGCAGACTAGCGGGGGCTACCTACGAGCAGTACTTC. It is translated as CASRLAGATYEQYF.

This clonotype was found many times. The rearrangement links TRBV7-2 to TRBJ2-4; D not certain. CDR1 is SGHTA, CDR2 FQGNSA, per germline. The V gene lost 4 bases and the J gene lost 0 bases, with 10 bases spanning the gap. The CDR3 loop spans 15 amino acids. The CDR3 region is CASSSVGIAKNIQYF. CDR3 bases: TGTGCCAGCAGCTCGGTGGGGATAGCCAAAAACATTCAGTACTTC.

The rearrangement uses TRBV28 and TRBJ2-7; D remains unclear. Germline CDR1 MDHEN, CDR2 SYDVKM. The CDR3 runs 12 residues. V lost 8 bases and J lost 4, with 12 bases in between. In DNA form, the CDR3 reads TGTGCCAGCGGTGTGGTGGGTTACGAGCAGTACTTC. Its protein product is CASGVVGYEQYF.

CDR3 sequence reads: CASSARQLQETQYF. For the CDR3, the DNA is TGTGCCAGTAGTGCGCGACAGCTCCAAGAGACCCAGTACTTC. The gene calls are TRBV19 and TRBJ2-5, with D possibly TRBD1 on 5 matching bases. CDR3 length: 14 residues. From germline, CDR1 is LNHDA and CDR2 SQIVND (reference sequence). Trimming cost V 5 bases and J 1 base, with 11 bases left between them.

J is TRBJ2-1 and V is TRBV19, with D perhaps matching TRBD1 (6 bases). CDR3 length equals 13 residues. Trimming removed 7 bases from V and 3 bases from J, with 10 bases in between. CDR1 and CDR2 from the germline V gene are LNHDA and SQIVND (reference sequence). As DNA, the CDR3 is TGTGCCAGTATGGGGGCAGGCTACAATGAGCAGTTCTTC. Its protein product is CASMGAGYNEQFF.

The J gene is TRBJ2-3, the V gene TRBV7-2; TRBD1 matches at 11 bases. The CDR3 loop spans 16 amino acids. J gave up 6 bases and V 2 bases, and 7 bases lay outside the gene matches. Per germline, CDR1 SGHTA and CDR2 FQGNSA. The CDR3: CASSLRGQGGPDTQYF. The CDR3 DNA follows: TGTGCCAGCAGCTTAAGGGGACAGGGGGGCCCGGATACGCAGTATTTT.

Only a few counts were recorded for this clonotype. The chain has TRBV20-1 and TRBJ1-6; weak D call: TRBD1 (5 bases). The CDR3 sequence is 13 residues long. Trimming pared 5 bases from V and 8 bases from J, leaving 13 bases between. Germline CDR1 DFQATT, CDR2 SNEGSKA (reference sequence). The CDR3 spells CSAGPGGDSPLHF. The CDR3 nucleotides are TGCAGTGCTGGGCCCGGAGGGGATTCACCCCTCCACTTT.

The chain is built from TRBV20-1 and TRBJ1-5; D perhaps matches TRBD1 (6 bases). V gave up 2 bases and J gave up 7 bases, with 18 bases separating them. The CDR3 loop spans 15 amino acids. Per germline, CDR1 DFQATT and CDR2 SNEGSKA (reference sequence). In nucleotides, the CDR3 is TGCAGTGCTAGATCGAGCGACAGGTGGGGCCAGCCCCAGCATTTT. It encodes CSARSSDRWGQPQHF.

The genes are TRBV6-6 and TRBJ2-2; a weak D match, TRBD1 (6 bases). This CDR3 spans 15 amino acids. With 3 bases removed from V and 3 bases from J, the gap between germline ends came to 11 bases. Germline CDR1 and CDR2: MNHNY and SVGAGI (reference sequence). The DNA of the CDR3 is TGTGCCAGCAGTTATGGGGGCGCATACACCGGGGAGCTGTTTTTT. This gives the protein CASSYGGAYTGELFF.

The sample holds a few counts of this clonotype. The chain couples TRBV6-4 to TRBJ2-2, with D unclear. The CDR3 loop spans 13 amino acids. CDR1 and CDR2 from the germline V gene are MRHNA and SNTAGT. Trimming stripped 11 bases from V and 0 bases from J, with 10 bases between. CDR3 sequence reads: CASQSANTGELFF. As DNA, the CDR3 is TGTGCCTCCCAAAGTGCGAACACCGGGGAGCTGTTTTTT.

This chain uses TRBV28 with TRBJ2-7; TRBD2 matches 7 bases. The CDR3 is 17 amino acids. Losses at the gene ends were 5 bases for V and 1 base for J; bases not matched to a gene: 14. In germline, CDR1 is MDHEN, CDR2 SYDVKM. The CDR3 sequence: CASSPSGGPASSYEQYF. In nucleotides, the CDR3 is TGTGCCAGCAGTCCCTCGGGGGGTCCAGCCTCATCCTACGAGCAGTACTTC.

This clonotype was picked up many times. The chain combines TRBV11-2 with TRBJ2-1, with D tentatively TRBD2 (5 bases). This CDR3 is built from 13 residues. Germline CDR1 is SGHAT and CDR2 is FQNNGV. Trimming took off 6 bases at V and 8 bases at J, with 14 bases between the two ends. CDR3 DNA: TGTGCCAGCAGGATTCTAGCAAACCATGAGCAGTTCTTC. This sequence encodes CASRILANHEQFF.

The chain recombines TRBV10-3 with TRBJ2-5; TRBD1 aligns across 7 bases. Germline V CDR1 and CDR2: ENHRY, SYGVKD. The CDR3 totals 15 residues. The junction had 5 bases not matched to a gene; V was cut back by 3 bases and J by 1 base. The CDR3 nucleotides are TGTGCCATCAGTGAAATACAGGGGTTCCAAGAGACCCAGTACTTC. Translation gives CAISEIQGFQETQYF.

The CDR3 loop reads CASSSTGAPEQRYTF. CDR3 in DNA: TGTGCCAGCAGTTCCACAGGGGCCCCAGAACAACGCTACACCTTC. The chain uses TRBV2 and TRBJ1-2, with 7 bases identical to TRBD1. The V gene's germline CDR1 is SNHLY and CDR2 FYNNEI. This CDR3 is built from 15 residues. J lost 9 bases, V lost 5 bases, and 15 bases had no gene match.

The chain couples TRBV30 to TRBJ2-4; D is perhaps TRBD1 (5 bases). Germline V gene data show CDR1 as GTSNPN and CDR2 as SVGIG (reference sequence). Trimming took off 2 bases at V and 5 bases at J, with 13 bases between the two ends. This CDR3 region has 14 residues. CDR3 in DNA: TGTGCCTGGAGTAGGCGACAGTGGCAAAACATTCAGTACTTC. The encoded protein is CAWSRRQWQNIQYF.

The table lists this clonotype with many counts. V usage is TRBV7-6 and J usage is TRBJ2-2; 8 bases are a match to TRBD2. The CDR3 sequence is 16 residues long. From germline, CDR1 is SGHVS and CDR2 FNYEAQ. The junction had 7 bases not matched to a gene; V was cut back by 3 bases and J by 4 bases. DNA for the CDR3: TGTGCCAGCAGCTTTACCGGGACTAGTGTCACCGGGGAGCTGTTTTTT. Encoded protein: CASSFTGTSVTGELFF.

This clonotype has more than one count but fewer than ten. This chain uses TRBV12-3 or TRBV12-4 with TRBJ1-1; D unclear. The CDR3 sequence is 14 residues long. V gave up 6 bases and J gave up 0 bases, with 11 bases separating them. The CDR3 region is CASRSGRVNTEAFF. The CDR3 bases are TGTGCCAGCAGGTCGGGGAGAGTGAACACTGAAGCTTTCTTT.

The chain combines TRBV9 with TRBJ2-7, with D perhaps assigned TRBD1 or TRBD2 (6 bases each). This CDR3 is built from 14 residues. Trimming cost V 4 bases and J 3 bases, with 14 bases left between them. Looked up from germline, CDR1 is SGDLS and CDR2 is YYNGEE. CDR3 amino acids: CASSKRGQNYEQYF. CDR3 DNA sequence: TGTGCCAGCAGCAAACGGGGGCAGAACTACGAGCAGTACTTC.

Relative to its sample, this clonotype is medium-sized. This sequence joins TRBV7-2 and TRBJ2-5, with 10 bases identical to TRBD2. V was pared by 10 bases and J by 6 bases, with 8 bases of the junction left unmatched. This CDR3 region has 13 residues. Germline CDR1 SGHTA, CDR2 FQGNSA. The DNA of the CDR3 is TGTGCCACCGCCCCTAGCGGGAGAAAGACCCAGTACTTC. Translation: CATAPSGRKTQYF.

This clonotype has only a few counts. The genes are TRBV28 and TRBJ2-2; 7 bases line up with TRBD1. This CDR3 contains 14 residues. Germline CDR1 reads MDHEN; CDR2 reads SYDVKM. After removal of 6 bases from V and 4 bases from J, the junction contained 5 bases not matched to a gene. CDR3 in amino acids: CASRPGQRTGELFF. CDR3 coding DNA: TGTGCCAGCAGACCGGGACAGCGCACCGGGGAGCTGTTTTTT.

In its sample, this clonotype was seen a few times. This chain uses TRBV7-9 with TRBJ1-4; D unresolved. The germline CDR1 and CDR2 sequences are SEHNR and FQNEAQ (reference sequence). Trimming cost V 5 bases and J 8 bases, with 18 bases left between them. This CDR3 has 15 residues. CDR3 protein: CASSPSGWGVEKLFF. The CDR3 region has the DNA TGTGCCAGCAGCCCCTCCGGCTGGGGAGTAGAAAAACTGTTTTTT.

The chain employs TRBV5-1 and TRBJ2-7, with D perhaps matching TRBD2 (5 bases). The CDR3 totals 12 residues. Trimming removed 7 bases from V and 3 bases from J, with 11 bases in between. Germline CDR1 SGHRS, CDR2 YFSETQ. CDR3 loop: CASRGGGYEQYF. The DNA for the CDR3 is TGCGCCAGCCGCGGAGGAGGCTACGAGCAGTACTTC.